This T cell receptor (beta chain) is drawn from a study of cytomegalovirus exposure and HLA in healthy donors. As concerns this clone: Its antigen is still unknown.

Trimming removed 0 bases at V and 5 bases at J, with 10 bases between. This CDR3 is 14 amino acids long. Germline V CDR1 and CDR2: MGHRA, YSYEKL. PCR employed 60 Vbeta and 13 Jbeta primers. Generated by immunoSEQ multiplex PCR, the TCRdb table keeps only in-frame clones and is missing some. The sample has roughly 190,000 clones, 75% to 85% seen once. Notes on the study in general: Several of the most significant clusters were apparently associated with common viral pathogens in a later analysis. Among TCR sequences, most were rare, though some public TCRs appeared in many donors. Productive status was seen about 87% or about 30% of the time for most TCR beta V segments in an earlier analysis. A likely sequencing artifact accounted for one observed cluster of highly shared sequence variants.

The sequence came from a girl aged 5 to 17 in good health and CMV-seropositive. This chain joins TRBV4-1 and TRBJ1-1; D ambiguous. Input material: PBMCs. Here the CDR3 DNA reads TGCGCCAGCAGCCAAGAACGGGGAGGTACTGAAGCTTTCTTT. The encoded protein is CASSQERGGTEAFF.